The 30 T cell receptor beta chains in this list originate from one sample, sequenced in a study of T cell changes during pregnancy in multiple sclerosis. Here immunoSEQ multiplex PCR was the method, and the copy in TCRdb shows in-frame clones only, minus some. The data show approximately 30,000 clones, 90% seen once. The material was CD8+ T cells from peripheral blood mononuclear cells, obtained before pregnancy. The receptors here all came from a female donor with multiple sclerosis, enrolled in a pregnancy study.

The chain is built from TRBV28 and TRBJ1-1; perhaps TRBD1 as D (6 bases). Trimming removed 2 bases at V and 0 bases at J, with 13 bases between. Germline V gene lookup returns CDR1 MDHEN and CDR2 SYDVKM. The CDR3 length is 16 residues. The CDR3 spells CASSLTLQGLNTEAFF. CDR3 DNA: TGTGCCAGCAGTTTAACACTACAGGGCCTGAACACTGAAGCTTTCTTT.

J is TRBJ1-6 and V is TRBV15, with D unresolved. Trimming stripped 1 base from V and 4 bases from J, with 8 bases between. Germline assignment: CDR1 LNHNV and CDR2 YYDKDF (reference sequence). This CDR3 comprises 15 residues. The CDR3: CATSRVAVYNSPLHF. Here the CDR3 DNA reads TGTGCCACCAGCAGAGTAGCAGTTTATAATTCACCCCTCCACTTT.

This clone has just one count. The chain's CDR3 is CASSSDFGGTEAFF. DNA for the CDR3: TGTGCCAGCAGCTCGGACTTCGGAGGCACTGAAGCTTTCTTT. V usage is TRBV5-6 and J usage is TRBJ1-1; D not resolved. Germline V gene data show CDR1 as SGHDT and CDR2 as YYEEEE. Trimming took off 3 bases at V and 4 bases at J, with 13 bases between the two ends. The CDR3 runs to 14 residues. Full variable domain (missing parts from reference TRBV5-6 and TRBJ1-1): DAGVTQSPTHLIKTRGQQVTLRCSPKSGHDTVSWYQQALGQGPQFIFQYYEEEERQRGNFPDRFSGHQFPNYSSELNVNALLLGDSALYLCASSSDFGGTEAFFGQGTRLTVV.

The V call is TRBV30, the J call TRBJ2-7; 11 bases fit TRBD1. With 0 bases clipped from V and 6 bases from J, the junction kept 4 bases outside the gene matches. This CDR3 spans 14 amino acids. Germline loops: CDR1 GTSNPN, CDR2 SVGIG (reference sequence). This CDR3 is CAWSVGTGGSEQYF. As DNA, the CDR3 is TGTGCCTGGAGTGTCGGGACAGGGGGGTCCGAGCAGTACTTC.

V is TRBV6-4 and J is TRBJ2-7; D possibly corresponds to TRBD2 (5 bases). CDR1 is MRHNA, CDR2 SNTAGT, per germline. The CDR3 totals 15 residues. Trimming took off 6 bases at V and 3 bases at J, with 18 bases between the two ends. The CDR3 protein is CASSEGGAGLYEQYF. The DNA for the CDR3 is TGTGCCAGCAGCGAAGGAGGAGCTGGTCTCTACGAGCAGTACTTC.

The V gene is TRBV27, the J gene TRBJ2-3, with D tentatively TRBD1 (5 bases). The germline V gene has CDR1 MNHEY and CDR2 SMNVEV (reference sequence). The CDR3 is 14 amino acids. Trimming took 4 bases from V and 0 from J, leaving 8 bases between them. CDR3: CASSWTRSTDTQYF. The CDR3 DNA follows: TGTGCCAGCAGTTGGACAAGAAGCACAGATACGCAGTATTTT.

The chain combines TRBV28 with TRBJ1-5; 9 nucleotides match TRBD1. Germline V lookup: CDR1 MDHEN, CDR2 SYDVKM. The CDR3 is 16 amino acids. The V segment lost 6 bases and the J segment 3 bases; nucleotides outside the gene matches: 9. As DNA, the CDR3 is TGTGCCAGCAGCCCAACGGGACAGGGTCCCAATCAGCCCCAGCATTTT. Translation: CASSPTGQGPNQPQHF.

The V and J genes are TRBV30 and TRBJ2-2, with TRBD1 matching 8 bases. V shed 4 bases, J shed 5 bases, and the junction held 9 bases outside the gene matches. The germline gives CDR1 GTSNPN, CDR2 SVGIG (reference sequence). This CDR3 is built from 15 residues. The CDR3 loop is CAWMFQGADTGELFF. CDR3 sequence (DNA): TGTGCCTGGATGTTCCAGGGGGCGGATACCGGGGAGCTGTTTTTT.

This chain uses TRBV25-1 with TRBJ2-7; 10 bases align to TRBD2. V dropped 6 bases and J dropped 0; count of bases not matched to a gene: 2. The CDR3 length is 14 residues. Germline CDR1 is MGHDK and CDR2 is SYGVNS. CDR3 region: CASRSSGGSYEQYF. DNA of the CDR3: TGTGCCAGCAGATCTAGCGGGGGCTCCTACGAGCAGTACTTC.

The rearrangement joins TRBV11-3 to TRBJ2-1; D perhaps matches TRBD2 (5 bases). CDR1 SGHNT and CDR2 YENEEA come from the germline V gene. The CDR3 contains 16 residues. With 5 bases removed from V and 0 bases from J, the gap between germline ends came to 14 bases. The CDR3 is CASSPRTARSYNEQFF. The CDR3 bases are TGTGCCAGCAGCCCACGGACTGCCCGCTCCTACAATGAGCAGTTCTTC. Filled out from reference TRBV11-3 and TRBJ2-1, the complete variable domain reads EAGVVQSPRYKIIEKKQPVAFWCNPISGHNTLYWYLQNLGQGPELLIRYENEEAVDDSQLPKDRFSAERLKGVDSTLKIQPAELGDSAVYLCASSPRTARSYNEQFFGPGTRLTVL.

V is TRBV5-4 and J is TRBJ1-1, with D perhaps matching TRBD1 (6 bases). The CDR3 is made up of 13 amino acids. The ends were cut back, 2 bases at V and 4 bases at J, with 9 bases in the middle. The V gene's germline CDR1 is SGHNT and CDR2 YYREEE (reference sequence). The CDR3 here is CASSFRGGTEAFF. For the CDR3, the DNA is TGTGCCAGCAGCTTCAGAGGGGGCACTGAAGCTTTCTTT.

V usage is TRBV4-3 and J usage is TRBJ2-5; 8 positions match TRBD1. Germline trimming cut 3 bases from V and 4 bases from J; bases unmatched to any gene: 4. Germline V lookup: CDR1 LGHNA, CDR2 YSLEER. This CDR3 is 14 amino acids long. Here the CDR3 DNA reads TGCGCCAGCAGCCAGGACAGGGTCGGAGAGACCCAGTACTTC. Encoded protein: CASSQDRVGETQYF.

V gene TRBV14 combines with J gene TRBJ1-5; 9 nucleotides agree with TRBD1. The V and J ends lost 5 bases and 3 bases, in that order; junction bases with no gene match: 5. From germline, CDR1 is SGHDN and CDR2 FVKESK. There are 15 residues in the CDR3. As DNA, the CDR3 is TGTGCCAGCAGCAGGGGACAGGGAGCCAATCAGCCCCAGCATTTT. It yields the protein CASSRGQGANQPQHF.

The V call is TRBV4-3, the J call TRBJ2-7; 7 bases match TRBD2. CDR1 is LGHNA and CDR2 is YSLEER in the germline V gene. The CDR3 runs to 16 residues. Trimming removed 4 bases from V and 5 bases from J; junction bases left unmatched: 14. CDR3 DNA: TGCGCCAGCAGCCCCCAAGCGGGGACGCGGTATAACGAGCAGTACTTC. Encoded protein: CASSPQAGTRYNEQYF.

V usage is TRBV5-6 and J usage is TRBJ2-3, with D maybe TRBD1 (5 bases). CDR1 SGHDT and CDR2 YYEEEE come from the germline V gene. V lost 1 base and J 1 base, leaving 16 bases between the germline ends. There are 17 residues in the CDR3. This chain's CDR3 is CASSLSYDKQGTDTQYF. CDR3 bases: TGTGCCAGCAGCTTGAGTTACGACAAACAGGGCACAGATACGCAGTATTTT.

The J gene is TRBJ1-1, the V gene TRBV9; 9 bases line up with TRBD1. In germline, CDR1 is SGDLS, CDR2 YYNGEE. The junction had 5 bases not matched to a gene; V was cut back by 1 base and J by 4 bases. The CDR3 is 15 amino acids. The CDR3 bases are TGTGCCAGCAGCGTATGGACAGGGGAGAGCACTGAAGCTTTCTTT. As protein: CASSVWTGESTEAFF.

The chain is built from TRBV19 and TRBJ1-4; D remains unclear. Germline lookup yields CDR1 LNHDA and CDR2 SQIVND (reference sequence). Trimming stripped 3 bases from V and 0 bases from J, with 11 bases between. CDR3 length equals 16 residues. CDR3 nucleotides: TGTGCCAGTAGTATTTGGCTTATTACAACTAATGAAAAACTGTTTTTT. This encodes CASSIWLITTNEKLFF.

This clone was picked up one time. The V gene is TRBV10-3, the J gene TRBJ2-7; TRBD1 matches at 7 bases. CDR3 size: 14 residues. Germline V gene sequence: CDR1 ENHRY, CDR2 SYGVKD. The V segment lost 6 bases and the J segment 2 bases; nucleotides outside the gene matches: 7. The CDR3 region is CAISRGDRAYEQYF. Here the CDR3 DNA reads TGTGCCATCAGCCGAGGGGACAGAGCCTACGAGCAGTACTTC.

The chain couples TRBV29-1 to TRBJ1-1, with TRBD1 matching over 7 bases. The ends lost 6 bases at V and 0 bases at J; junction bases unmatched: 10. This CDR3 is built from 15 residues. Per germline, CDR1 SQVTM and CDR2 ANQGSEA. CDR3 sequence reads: CSVAGTEFMNTEAFF. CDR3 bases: TGCAGCGTCGCCGGGACAGAATTTATGAACACTGAAGCTTTCTTT.

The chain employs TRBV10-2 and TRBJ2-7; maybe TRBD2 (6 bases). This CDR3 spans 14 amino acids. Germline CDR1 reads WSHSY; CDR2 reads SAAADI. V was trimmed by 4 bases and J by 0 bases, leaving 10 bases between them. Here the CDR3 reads CASSGGLSSYEQYF. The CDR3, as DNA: TGCGCCAGCAGTGGGGGACTCTCCTCCTACGAGCAGTACTTC.

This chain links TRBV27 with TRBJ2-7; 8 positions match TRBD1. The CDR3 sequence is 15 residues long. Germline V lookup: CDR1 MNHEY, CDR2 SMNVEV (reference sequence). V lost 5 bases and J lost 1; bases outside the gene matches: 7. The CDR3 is CASSVGQGGSYEQYF. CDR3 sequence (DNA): TGTGCCAGCAGTGTCGGACAGGGTGGGTCCTACGAGCAGTACTTC.

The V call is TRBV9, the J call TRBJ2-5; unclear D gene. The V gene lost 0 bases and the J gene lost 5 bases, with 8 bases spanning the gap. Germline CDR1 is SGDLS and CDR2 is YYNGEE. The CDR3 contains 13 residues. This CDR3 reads CASSVEWPETQYF. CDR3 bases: TGTGCCAGCAGCGTAGAGTGGCCGGAGACCCAGTACTTC.

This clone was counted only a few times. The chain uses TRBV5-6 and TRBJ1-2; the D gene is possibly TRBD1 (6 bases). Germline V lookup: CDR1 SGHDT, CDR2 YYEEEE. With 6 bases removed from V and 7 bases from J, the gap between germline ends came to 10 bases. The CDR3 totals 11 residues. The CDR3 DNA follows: TGTGCCAGCACTATGGACAGTGGCTACACCTTC. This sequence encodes CASTMDSGYTF.

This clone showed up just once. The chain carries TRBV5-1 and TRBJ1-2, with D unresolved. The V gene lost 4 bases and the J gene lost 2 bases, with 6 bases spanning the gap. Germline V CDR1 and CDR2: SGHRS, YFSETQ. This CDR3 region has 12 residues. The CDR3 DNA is TGCGCCAGCAGCGGCGGGAACTATGGCTACACCTTC. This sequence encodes CASSGGNYGYTF.

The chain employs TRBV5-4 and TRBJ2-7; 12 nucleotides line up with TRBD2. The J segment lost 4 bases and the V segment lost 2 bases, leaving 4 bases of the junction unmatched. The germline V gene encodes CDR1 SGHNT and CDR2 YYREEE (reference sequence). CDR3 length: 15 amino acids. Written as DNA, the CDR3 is TGTGCCAGCAGCTTTCCTACTAGCGGGAGGTACGAGCAGTACTTC. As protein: CASSFPTSGRYEQYF.

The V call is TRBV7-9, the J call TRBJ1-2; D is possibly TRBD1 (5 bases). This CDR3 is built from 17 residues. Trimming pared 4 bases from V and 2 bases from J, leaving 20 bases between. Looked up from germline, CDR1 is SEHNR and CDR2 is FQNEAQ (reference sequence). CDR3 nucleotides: TGTGCCAGCAGCTACGAGGTCACAGGCCCTGGGAACTATGGCTACACCTTC. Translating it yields CASSYEVTGPGNYGYTF. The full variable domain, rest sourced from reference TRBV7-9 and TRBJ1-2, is DTGVSQNPRHKITKRGQNVTFRCDPISEHNRLYWYRQTLGQGPEFLTYFQNEAQLEKSRLLSDRFSAERPKGSFSTLEIQRTEQGDSAMYLCASSYEVTGPGNYGYTFGSGTRLTVV.

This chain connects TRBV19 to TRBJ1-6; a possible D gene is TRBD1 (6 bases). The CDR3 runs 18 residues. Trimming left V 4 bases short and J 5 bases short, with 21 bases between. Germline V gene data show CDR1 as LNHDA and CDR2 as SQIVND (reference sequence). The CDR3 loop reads CASSTGQIILIDNSPLHF. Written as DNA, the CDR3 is TGTGCCAGTAGTACGGGACAAATTATCCTTATAGATAATTCACCCCTCCACTTT.

This CDR3 is CASSEALRGTNEKLFF. The CDR3 nucleotides are TGTGCCAGCAGTGAAGCGCTTCGGGGGACTAATGAAAAACTGTTTTTT. V and J are TRBV2 and TRBJ1-4, with D maybe TRBD1 (5 bases). CDR3 length: 16 residues. With 0 bases removed from V and 2 bases from J, the gap between germline ends came to 10 bases. Germline-derived CDR1 and CDR2 are SNHLY and FYNNEI.

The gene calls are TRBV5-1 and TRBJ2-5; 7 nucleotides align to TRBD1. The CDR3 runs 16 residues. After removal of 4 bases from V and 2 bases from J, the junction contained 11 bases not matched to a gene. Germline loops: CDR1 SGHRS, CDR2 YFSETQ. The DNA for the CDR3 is TGCGCCAGCAGCACCCTTTCCATACAGGGGCAAGAGACCCAGTACTTC. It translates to CASSTLSIQGQETQYF.

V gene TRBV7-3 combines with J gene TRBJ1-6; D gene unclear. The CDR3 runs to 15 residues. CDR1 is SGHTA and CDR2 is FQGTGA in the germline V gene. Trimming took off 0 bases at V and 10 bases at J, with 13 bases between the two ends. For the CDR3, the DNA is TGTGCCAGCAGCTTAACGGCAGGCTTAGGCTCACCCCTCCACTTT. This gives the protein CASSLTAGLGSPLHF.